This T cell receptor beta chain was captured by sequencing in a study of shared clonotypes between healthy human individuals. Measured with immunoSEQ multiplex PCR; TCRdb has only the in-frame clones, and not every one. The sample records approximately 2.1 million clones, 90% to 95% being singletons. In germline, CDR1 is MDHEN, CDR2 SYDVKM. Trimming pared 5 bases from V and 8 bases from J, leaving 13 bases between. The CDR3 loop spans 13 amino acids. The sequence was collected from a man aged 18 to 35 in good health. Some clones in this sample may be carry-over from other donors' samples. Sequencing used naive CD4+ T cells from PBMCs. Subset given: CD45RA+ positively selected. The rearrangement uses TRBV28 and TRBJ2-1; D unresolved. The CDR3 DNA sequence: TGTGCCAGCAGTACCACCCCCACCCATGAGCAGTTCTTC. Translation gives CASSTTPTHEQFF.